This T cell receptor beta chain was retrieved from a study of shared clonotypes between healthy human individuals. Findings and caveats of the study: The sampled material consisted only of blood, and tissue repertoires are likely to differ.

Every donor was a Caucasian adult from Nashville, Tennessee. Per the authors' pipeline: Filtering differed since immunoSEQ provided only junctions, with no quality scores. Assay used: immunoSEQ multiplex PCR; TCRdb lists only in-frame clones, some missing. That table supplies the V and J calls and clone size; D and trimming were determined from the DNA. The data contain some 1 million clones, 65% to 75% of them singletons. This CDR3 contains 15 residues. The V end lost 0 bases, the J end lost 2 bases, and 9 bases lay between the germline ends. Per the germline V gene, CDR1 is MGHRA and CDR2 is YSYEKL. About this clone itself: Antigen specificity is unknown.

The clonotype comes from a man aged 18 to 29 in good health. This chain joins TRBV4-1 and TRBJ2-3; D uncertain. Material: memory CD4+ T cells sorted from blood. Subset indicated: CD45RA-negative fraction. The CDR3 DNA follows: TGCGCCAGCAGCCAAGAGGCCTTCAACACAGATACGCAGTATTTT. Amino acid sequence: CASSQEAFNTDTQYF.